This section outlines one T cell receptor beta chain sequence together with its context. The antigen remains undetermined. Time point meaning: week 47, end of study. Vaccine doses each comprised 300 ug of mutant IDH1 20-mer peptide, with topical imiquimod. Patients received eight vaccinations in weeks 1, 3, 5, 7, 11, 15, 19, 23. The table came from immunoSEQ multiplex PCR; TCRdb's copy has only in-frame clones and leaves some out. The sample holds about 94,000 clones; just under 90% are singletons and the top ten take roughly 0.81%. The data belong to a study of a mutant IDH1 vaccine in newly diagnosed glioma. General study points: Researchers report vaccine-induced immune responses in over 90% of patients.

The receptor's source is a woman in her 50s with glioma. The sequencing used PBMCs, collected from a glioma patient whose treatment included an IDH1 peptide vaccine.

The CDR3, as DNA: TGTGCCAGCACCTACCGGGGAGGGGGCAATACGCAGTATTTT. This gives the protein CASTYRGGGNTQYF. The chain employs TRBV13 and TRBJ2-3; D is tentatively TRBD1 or TRBD2 (7 bases each). V lost 7 bases to trimming and J lost 7 bases, with 18 bases between them. The CDR3 consists of 14 residues. Germline V gives CDR1 PRHDT, CDR2 FYEKMQ (reference sequence).